This TCR beta chain appears in the sequencing data of a study of blood T cell repertoires in COVID-19. For the study at large: From T cells, B-cell-depleted T cells, or PBMCs came the material, which was cDNA or gDNA.

Seattle-derived patients entered the study during active infection and were followed longitudinally. This CDR3 spans 17 amino acids. Germline V gene data show CDR1 as LGHDT and CDR2 as YNNKEL (reference sequence). Trimming removed 2 bases from V and 3 bases from J; junction bases left unmatched: 10. In the authors' methods: Reference gene primer amplification yielded estimated nucleated cell counts. The repertoire was sequenced with immunoSEQ multiplex PCR; TCRdb's copy has only in-frame clones and lacks some. V, J and clone size derive from that table, while D and trimming were established from the DNA sequence. This sample has a few hundred thousand clones, with approximately 86% found just once.

The V and J genes are TRBV3-1 (or the pseudogene TRBV3-2) and TRBJ2-3, with TRBD2 matching 8 bases. Sequencing input: peripheral blood. This receptor was identified in an older woman with COVID-19, enrolled during active disease. CDR3 DNA: TGTGCCAGCAGCCAAATCCCGGGCGGGGGGTTAACAGATACGCAGTATTTT. Encoded protein: CASSQIPGGGLTDTQYF.